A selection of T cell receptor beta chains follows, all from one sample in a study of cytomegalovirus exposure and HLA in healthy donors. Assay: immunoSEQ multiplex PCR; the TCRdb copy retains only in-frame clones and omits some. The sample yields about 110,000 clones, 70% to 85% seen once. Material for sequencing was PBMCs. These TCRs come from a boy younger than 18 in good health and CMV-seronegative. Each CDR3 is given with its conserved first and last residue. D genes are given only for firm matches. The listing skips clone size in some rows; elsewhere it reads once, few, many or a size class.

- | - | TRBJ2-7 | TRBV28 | CASMDRDLHEQYF | TGTGCCAGCATGGATCGGGATCTTCACGAGCAGTACTTC
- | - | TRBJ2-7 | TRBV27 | CASSLGTPSSYEQYF | TGTGCCAGCAGTTTGGGGACTCCTAGCTCCTACGAGCAGTACTTC
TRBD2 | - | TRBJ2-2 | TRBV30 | CAWSVRAGGNTGELFF | TGTGCCTGGAGTGTACGGGCGGGAGGGAACACCGGGGAGCTGTTTTTT
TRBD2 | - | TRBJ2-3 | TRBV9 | CASSVDSGGTDTQYF | TGTGCCAGCAGCGTAGATAGCGGGGGAACAGATACGCAGTATTTT
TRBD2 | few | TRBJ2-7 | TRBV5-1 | CASSSRMAAGDLGQYF | TGCGCCAGCAGCTCTCGGATGGCAGCGGGAGACCTTGGGCAGTACTTC
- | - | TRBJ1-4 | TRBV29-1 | CSVEGRSTNEKLFF | TGCAGCGTTGAAGGGCGGTCAACTAATGAAAAACTGTTTTTT
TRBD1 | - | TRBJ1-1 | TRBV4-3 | CASSYRTGTWTNTEAFF | TGCGCCAGCAGCTATCGGACAGGGACGTGGACGAACACTGAAGCTTTCTTT
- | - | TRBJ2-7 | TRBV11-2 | CASSFPGLGYEQYF | TGTGCCAGCAGCTTCCCGGGACTCGGATACGAGCAGTACTTC
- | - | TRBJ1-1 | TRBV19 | CASSPLGTEAFF | TGTGCCAGTAGTCCCCTAGGCACTGAAGCTTTCTTT
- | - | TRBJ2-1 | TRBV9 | CASSVGGTRGEQFF | TGTGCCAGCAGCGTAGGTGGGACTCGGGGTGAGCAGTTCTTC
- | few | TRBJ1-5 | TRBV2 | CASRAGSDNQPQHF | TGTGCCAGCAGGGCGGGCAGTGACAATCAGCCCCAGCATTTT
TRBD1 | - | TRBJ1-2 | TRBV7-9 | CASSPTGQDFYGYTF | TGTGCCAGCAGCCCGACGGGACAGGATTTCTATGGCTACACCTTC
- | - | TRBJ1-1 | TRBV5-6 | CASSFGAVIYGEAFF | TGTGCCAGCAGCTTTGGGGCAGTTATCTACGGCGAAGCTTTCTTT
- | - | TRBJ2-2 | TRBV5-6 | CASSSRDSNTGELFF | TGTGCCAGCAGCTCCCGGGACTCTAACACCGGGGAGCTGTTTTTT
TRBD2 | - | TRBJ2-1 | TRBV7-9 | CASSPGGVAGVLEQFF | TGTGCCAGCAGCCCCGGGGGGGTAGCGGGAGTGCTTGAGCAGTTCTTC
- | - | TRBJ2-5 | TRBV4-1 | CASSQVSPAHGQETQYF | TGCGCCAGCAGCCAAGTTAGCCCGGCGCACGGGCAAGAGACCCAGTACTTC
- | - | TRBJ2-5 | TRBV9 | CASSVGVSGGRQETQYF | TGTGCCAGCAGCGTAGGAGTGTCTGGAGGACGACAAGAGACCCAGTACTTC
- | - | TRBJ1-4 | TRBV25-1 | CASSEFRGRELFF | TGTGCCAGCAGTGAATTTAGGGGGAGAGAACTGTTTTTT
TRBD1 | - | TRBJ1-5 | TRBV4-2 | CASSPLTGLNQPQHF | TGTGCCAGCAGCCCGTTGACAGGGCTCAATCAGCCCCAGCATTTT
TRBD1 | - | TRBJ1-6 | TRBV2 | CASRQGFQNSPLHF | TGTGCCAGCAGACAGGGGTTTCAAAATTCACCCCTCCACTTT
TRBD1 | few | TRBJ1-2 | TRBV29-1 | CSADRGANYGYTF | TGCAGCGCCGACAGGGGGGCGAACTATGGCTACACCTTC
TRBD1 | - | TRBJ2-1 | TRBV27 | CASKTGGYNEQFF | TGTGCCAGCAAGACAGGGGGCTACAATGAGCAGTTCTTC
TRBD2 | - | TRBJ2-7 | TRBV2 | CASRGLGLAGASYEQYF | TGTGCCAGCAGGGGACTCGGACTAGCGGGGGCCTCCTACGAGCAGTACTTC
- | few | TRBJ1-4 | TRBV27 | CASSLWGGDEKLFF | TGTGCCAGCAGTTTATGGGGGGGGGATGAAAAACTGTTTTTT
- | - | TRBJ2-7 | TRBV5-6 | CASSLGYTYEQYF | TGTGCCAGCAGCTTGGGTTACACCTACGAGCAGTACTTC
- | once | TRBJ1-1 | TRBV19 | CASSIYGTPYEAFF | TGTGCCAGTAGTATCTACGGGACACCATATGAAGCTTTCTTT
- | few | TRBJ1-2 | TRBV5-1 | CASSLEYNYGYTF | TGCGCCAGCAGCTTGGAATATAACTATGGCTACACCTTC
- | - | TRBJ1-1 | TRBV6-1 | CASRPGQFNTEAFF | TGTGCCAGCAGGCCAGGACAGTTCAACACTGAAGCTTTCTTT
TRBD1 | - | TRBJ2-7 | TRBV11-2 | CASSFGTGFSYEQYF | TGTGCCAGCAGCTTCGGGACAGGGTTCTCCTACGAGCAGTACTTC
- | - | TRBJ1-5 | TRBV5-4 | CASSLRDNNQPQHF | TGTGCCAGCAGCTTGCGGGACAACAATCAGCCCCAGCATTTT
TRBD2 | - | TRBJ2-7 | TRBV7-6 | CASSPTSGGLYEQYF | TGTGCCAGCAGCCCCACTAGCGGGGGCCTTTACGAGCAGTACTTC
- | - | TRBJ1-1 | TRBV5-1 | CASSLEGQSFTEAFF | TGCGCCAGCAGCTTGGAGGGGCAGAGTTTCACTGAAGCTTTCTTT
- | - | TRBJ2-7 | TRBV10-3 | CAISSGTHYEQYF | TGTGCCATCAGTTCCGGGACTCATTACGAGCAGTACTTC
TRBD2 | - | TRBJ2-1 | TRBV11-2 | CASSLTGGALGQFF | TGTGCCAGCAGCTTAACGGGAGGGGCCTTAGGGCAGTTCTTC
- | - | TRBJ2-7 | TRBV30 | CAWNRAAEQYF | TGTGCCTGGAACAGGGCAGCGGAGCAGTACTTC
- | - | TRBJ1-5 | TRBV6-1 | CASRDDSALQHF | TGTGCCAGCAGGGATGACTCGGCACTCCAGCATTTT
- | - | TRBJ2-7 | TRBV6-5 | CASSRFGEQYF | TGTGCCAGCAGTCGGTTCGGGGAGCAGTACTTC
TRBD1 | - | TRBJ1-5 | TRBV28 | CASSSTGLWNQPQHF | TGTGCCAGCAGCTCGACAGGGCTCTGGAATCAGCCCCAGCATTTT